This T cell receptor (beta chain) emerged from a study of blood T cell repertoires in COVID-19. The wider study: Acute and convalescent COVID-19 specimens originated in the United States, Italy and Spain. Sample material is recorded as cDNA or gDNA derived from T cells, B-cell-depleted T cells, or PBMCs.

The length of the CDR3 is 13 residues. Germline V gives CDR1 MNHEY, CDR2 SVGAGI. J was trimmed by 5 bases and V by 6 bases; bases with no gene match: 4. Under the authors' procedure: Nucleated cell number was recorded as an estimate derived from reference gene primer amplification. Repertoires were generated with immunoSEQ multiplex PCR, while TCRdb's copy carries only in-frame clones and drops some. D and trimming come from the DNA, and the V and J calls and clone size come from that table. The sample lists about 70,000 clones, roughly nine tenths seen once, with approximately 1.3% in the top ten. The rearrangement uses TRBV6-5 and TRBJ1-5, with 7 bases fitting TRBD1. The TCR comes from a man in his fifties or sixties with acute or convalescent COVID-19. What was sequenced was peripheral blood. This CDR3 reads CASRGTADQPQHF. Here the CDR3 DNA reads TGTGCCAGCAGAGGGACAGCAGATCAGCCCCAGCATTTT.